This T cell receptor beta chain was retrieved from a study of T-cell reconstitution after alpha-beta-depleted transplantation in children. This clonotype was detected only a few times. The TCRbeta library incorporated unique molecular identifiers. TCRdb reprocessed the PCR reads with MiXCR, giving one entry per CDR3 protein. The profile shows 500,000 or so distinct CDR3 sequences, approximately 29% of them singletons. The germline gives CDR1 MNHEY, CDR2 SVGEGT. This CDR3 region has 12 residues. V was cut by 7 bases and J by 4 bases, with 10 bases left in between. The chain uses TRBV6-2 or TRBV6-3 and TRBJ1-1, with D uncertain. The receptor comes from a human donor who donated a stem cell graft to a child with aplastic anemia. Material: PBMCs from the stem cell graft donor, obtained from the stem cell graft. CDR3 region: CASTAAGTEAFF. DNA for the CDR3: TGTGCCAGCACCGCTGCCGGCACTGAAGCTTTCTTT.